The clone carrying this T cell receptor beta chain was observed a few times. The antigen is unknown. The data stem from a study of T-cell memory formation after mild COVID-19. Looking at the study overall: Most TCR clusters belonged to a single donor. The study, taken as a whole, reports: Mainly in CM and EM were contracting CD4+ clones; CD8+ were in EMRA. Day 15 to 85 contractors were CD4/CD8 balanced; later expanders leaned CD4+.

V lost 3 bases and J lost 4, with 14 bases in between. Germline CDR1 ENHRY, CDR2 SYGVKD. The length of the CDR3 is 15 residues. Sample barcodes and UMIs were carried by the TCR alpha and TCR beta cDNA libraries that 5'RACE generated with constant-segment primers. A single record per CDR3 protein comes from TCRdb applying MiXCR to the 5' RACE reads. The table has approximately 260,000 distinct CDR3 sequences, about a sixth seen once; the top ten hold about 3.5%. The source of this sequence is a man between 18 and 35 years old who had mild COVID-19 (a few samples of this study predate the infection). Cell type and time point are not known. Sample: PBMCs or a T cell subset sorted from them (not recorded which). The V gene is TRBV10-3, the J gene TRBJ2-3; D possibly corresponds to TRBD1 (5 bases). In DNA, the CDR3 is TGTGCCATCAGTGACGCCAGGGTAAACCCAGATACGCAGTATTTT. Amino acids: CAISDARVNPDTQYF.